This TCR beta chain was recovered during a study of blood T cell repertoires in COVID-19. CDR3 length: 18 residues. V gave up 2 bases and J gave up 7 bases; unmatched junction bases: 9. Germline CDR1 is SGHTA and CDR2 is FQGNSA. Libraries were prepared by immunoSEQ multiplex PCR; TCRdb keeps only in-frame clonotypes and omits some of them. The profile covers fewer than 300,000 clones, with around nine tenths appearing a single time and about 10% taken by the ten largest. This receptor was taken from a middle-aged man who had recovered from COVID-19. The rearrangement joins TRBV7-2 to TRBJ2-1; the match to TRBD2 covers 15 bases. The sequenced sample was peripheral blood. The CDR3 coding sequence is TGTGCCAGCAGCTTACCTGGACTAGCGGGAGGGCAAGGGAATGAGCAGTTCTTC. Protein: CASSLPGLAGGQGNEQFF.